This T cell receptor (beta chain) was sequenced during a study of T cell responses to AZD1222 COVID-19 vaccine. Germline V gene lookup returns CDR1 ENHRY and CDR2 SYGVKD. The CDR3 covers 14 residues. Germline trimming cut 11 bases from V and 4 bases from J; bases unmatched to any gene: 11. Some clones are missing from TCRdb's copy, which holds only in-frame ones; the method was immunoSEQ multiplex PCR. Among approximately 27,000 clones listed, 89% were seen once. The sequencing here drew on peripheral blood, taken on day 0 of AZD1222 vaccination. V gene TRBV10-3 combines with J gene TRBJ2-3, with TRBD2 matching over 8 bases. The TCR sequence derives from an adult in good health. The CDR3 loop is CASKGAGGSDTQYF. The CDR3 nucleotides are TGTGCCTCCAAAGGCGCGGGAGGATCAGATACGCAGTATTTT.